The clone carrying this T cell receptor (beta chain) was counted a single time. Authors' processing steps: Estimates of nucleated cell counts were drawn from the amplification of reference gene primers. Profiled with immunoSEQ multiplex PCR; TCRdb holds only in-frame clones, not every one. The DNA was the basis for D and trimming; V, J and clone size are from that table. The profile covers 110,000 to 150,000 clones, with over 80% appearing a single time and about 1.8% taken by the ten largest. These data originate in a study of blood T cell repertoires in COVID-19. The wider study: PBMCs, B-cell-depleted T cells, or T cells provided the cDNA or gDNA that made up the material.

This CDR3 has 13 amino acids. V shed 4 bases and J shed 6 bases, with 9 bases lying between them. Germline CDR1 is MNHEY and CDR2 is SVGEGT. The TCR sequence derives from a woman between 45 and 65 years old with acute or convalescent COVID-19. Sequences were obtained from peripheral blood. The chain recombines TRBV6-2 or TRBV6-3 with TRBJ1-4; D gene unclear. CDR3 nucleotides: TGTGCCAGCAGTTTGGGCCGCCATGAAAAACTGTTTTTT. Translated, it gives CASSLGRHEKLFF.